The next 9 T cell receptor beta chains were all read from a single sample in a study of glioma-infiltrating T cells after dendritic cell vaccination listed by TCRdb under 2016. The library relied on the immunoSEQ multiplex PCR assay. The immuneACCESS repertoire file appears here via TCRdb, limited to in-frame rearrangements. These files lack a portion of the clones; in checked studies, under half of the deficit traces to unresolved V genes, and the cause of the others is not known. The sample records 100,000 or so clones, 65% to 85% of which are singletons. The ten largest clones add up to 5% to 7% of the sample. What the time point label conveys for this sample: after dendritic cell vaccination, including at tumor progression/relapse. The sequencing used blood, collected after dendritic cell vaccination. Source of these receptors: a human donor with glioblastoma.

The chain recombines TRBV4-1 with TRBJ2-7, with D possibly TRBD1 on 5 matching bases. Germline V gene data show CDR1 as MGHRA and CDR2 as YSYEKL. This CDR3 comprises 11 residues. V lost 1 base and J lost 12, with 10 bases in between. Here the CDR3 reads CASSQVNRWYF. CDR3 coding DNA: TGCGCCAGCAGCCAAGTGAACAGGTGGTACTTC.

The rearrangement uses TRBV11-2 and TRBJ1-2; 9 bases fit TRBD1. The germline V gene encodes CDR1 SGHAT and CDR2 FQNNGV. This CDR3 spans 13 amino acids. The CDR3 loop reads CASSRDRDYGYTF. The CDR3 DNA reads TGTGCATCTAGCCGGGACAGGGACTATGGCTACACCTTC. Full variable domain (missing parts from reference TRBV11-2 and TRBJ1-2): EAGVAQSPRYKIIEKRQSVAFWCNPISGHATLYWYQQILGQGPKLLIQFQNNGVVDDSQLPKDRFSAERLKGVDSTLKIQPAKLEDSAVYLCASSRDRDYGYTFGSGTRLTVV.

V gene TRBV28 combines with J gene TRBJ2-1; 9 bases match TRBD1. Germline CDR1 reads MDHEN; CDR2 reads SYDVKM. CDR3 length: 15 amino acids. V lost 7 bases to trimming and J lost 4 bases; unmatched junction nucleotides: 8. In DNA, the CDR3 is TGTGCCAGCATTCTAGGACAGGGGATTTACAATGAGCAGTTCTTC. Translated, it gives CASILGQGIYNEQFF. The complete variable domain, with remaining parts taken from reference TRBV28 and TRBJ2-1, reads DVKVTQSSRYLVKRTGEKVFLECVQDMDHENMFWYRQDPGLGLRLIYFSYDVKMKEKGDIPEGYSVSREKKERFSLILESASTNQTSMYLCASILGQGIYNEQFFGPGTRLTVL.

The chain couples TRBV2 to TRBJ2-2; 15 bases fit TRBD2. Germline CDR1 and CDR2: SNHLY and FYNNEI. Trimming cost V 6 bases and J 6 bases; bases outside gene matches: 8. The CDR3 has 17 residues. CDR3 nucleotide sequence: TGTGCCAGCAGCTTCCCGGGACTAGCGGGGGGCTCCGGGGAGCTGTTTTTT. Its translation: CASSFPGLAGGSGELFF.

The genes are TRBV10-3 and TRBJ2-2; TRBD1 matches 9 bases. The CDR3 covers 16 residues. Trimming at V came to 0 bases and at J to 5 bases, leaving 4 bases not matched to a gene. The V gene's germline CDR1 is ENHRY and CDR2 SYGVKD. CDR3 in amino acids: CAISESNRGRTGELFF. CDR3 bases: TGTGCCATCAGTGAGTCTAACAGGGGGCGGACCGGGGAGCTGTTTTTT.

The chain carries TRBV4-1 and TRBJ1-4; 7 bases are shared with TRBD1. Unmatched junction bases numbered 8, after V lost 3 bases and J lost 4 bases. Per germline, CDR1 MGHRA and CDR2 YSYEKL. The CDR3 runs 16 residues. CDR3 loop: CASSQIRTGFNEKLFF. The CDR3 DNA sequence: TGCGCCAGCAGCCAGATTCGGACAGGCTTTAATGAAAAACTGTTTTTT.

This chain uses TRBV27 with TRBJ2-3; D perhaps matches TRBD1 (6 bases). V was trimmed by 3 bases and J by 7 bases, leaving 14 bases between them. The germline V gene has CDR1 MNHEY and CDR2 SMNVEV (reference sequence). The CDR3 runs to 14 residues. CDR3 nucleotide sequence: TGTGCCAGCAGTTTCGACAGGAATTACAATACGCAGTATTTT. Amino acid sequence: CASSFDRNYNTQYF.

The chain couples TRBV18 to TRBJ2-1, with 10 bases identical to TRBD1. The ends lost 2 bases at V and 4 bases at J; junction bases unmatched: 8. Germline V gene data show CDR1 as KGHSH and CDR2 as LQKENI. There are 17 residues in the CDR3. CDR3 in DNA: TGTGCCAGCTCACCATTTCGACAGGGGGCGGAATACAATGAGCAGTTCTTC. It yields the protein CASSPFRQGAEYNEQFF. Supplemented by reference TRBV18 and TRBJ2-1, the full variable domain reads NAGVMQNPRHLVRRRGQEARLRCSPMKGHSHVYWYRQLPEEGLKFMVYLQKENIIDESGMPKERFSAEFPKEGPSILRIQQVVRGDSAAYFCASSPFRQGAEYNEQFFGPGTRLTVL.

V gene TRBV5-4 combines with J gene TRBJ2-1, with 8 bases that match TRBD2. Germline trimming cut 2 bases from V and 7 bases from J; bases unmatched to any gene: 8. The CDR3 consists of 15 residues. Looked up from germline, CDR1 is SGHNT and CDR2 is YYREEE (reference sequence). CDR3 DNA sequence: TGTGCCAGCAGCTTCGGGACTAGATTTAGTAATGAGCAGTTCTTC. It yields the protein CASSFGTRFSNEQFF.